What follows describes a single T cell receptor (beta chain). The antigen is unknown. Only in-frame clones appear in the TCRdb table, and some are missing; sequencing was by immunoSEQ multiplex PCR. The repertoire holds 120,000 or so clones, with 92% as singletons. These data originate in a study of T cell responses to AZD1222 COVID-19 vaccine. Study outcomes and limitations: Vaccine-related CD4 TCRs covered spike, predominating at 160-218 and 743-854.

Sequences were derived from peripheral blood, sampled on day 0 of AZD1222 vaccination. The TCR was taken from an adult in good health.

CDR3 sequence (DNA): TGTGCCAGCAGCTTAGACGGGACAGAGATTCAGCCCCAGCATTTT. This sequence encodes CASSLDGTEIQPQHF. The chain links TRBV11-2 to TRBJ1-5, with TRBD1 matching 7 bases. Germline V gene sequence: CDR1 SGHAT, CDR2 FQNNGV. The V segment lost 0 bases and the J segment 6 bases; nucleotides outside the gene matches: 5. CDR3 length: 15 residues. The full variable domain, completed using reference TRBV11-2 and TRBJ1-5, is EAGVAQSPRYKIIEKRQSVAFWCNPISGHATLYWYQQILGQGPKLLIQFQNNGVVDDSQLPKDRFSAERLKGVDSTLKIQPAKLEDSAVYLCASSLDGTEIQPQHFGDGTRLSIL.